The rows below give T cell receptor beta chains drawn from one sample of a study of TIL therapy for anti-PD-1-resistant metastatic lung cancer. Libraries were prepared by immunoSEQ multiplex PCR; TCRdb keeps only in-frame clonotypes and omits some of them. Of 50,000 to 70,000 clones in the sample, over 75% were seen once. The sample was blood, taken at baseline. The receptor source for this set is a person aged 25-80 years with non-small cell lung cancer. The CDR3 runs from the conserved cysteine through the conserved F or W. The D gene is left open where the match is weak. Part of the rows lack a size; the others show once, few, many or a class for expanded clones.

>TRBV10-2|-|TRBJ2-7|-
CASRDQRVKDEQYF
TGCGCCAGCCGCGACCAGAGAGTTAAGGACGAGCAGTACTTC
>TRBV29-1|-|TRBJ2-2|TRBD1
CSAQTGGGGELFF
TGCAGCGCCCAGACAGGGGGTGGCGGGGAGCTGTTTTTT
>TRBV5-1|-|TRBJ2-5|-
CASSPIGGQETQYF
TGCGCCAGCAGCCCCATAGGCGGCCAAGAGACCCAGTACTTC
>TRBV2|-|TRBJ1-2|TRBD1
CASRRDRDLRGYTF
TGTGCCAGCAGACGGGACAGAGATTTGAGGGGCTACACCTTC
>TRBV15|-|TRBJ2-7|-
CATSNLGEQYF
TGTGCCACCAGCAACCTTGGGGAGCAGTACTTC
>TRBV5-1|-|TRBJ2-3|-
CASSSTRVEDTQYF
TGCGCCAGCAGTAGCACCCGGGTAGAGGATACGCAGTATTTT
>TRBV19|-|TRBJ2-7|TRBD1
CASSIGQDRGEQYF
TGTGCCAGTAGTATAGGACAGGACAGGGGCGAGCAGTACTTC
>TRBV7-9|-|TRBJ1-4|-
CASSLERTGFNEKLFF
TGTGCCAGCAGCTTAGAGCGAACAGGCTTTAATGAAAAACTGTTTTTT
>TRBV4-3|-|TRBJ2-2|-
CASSPGHLGTGELFF
TGCGCCAGCAGCCCCGGACACCTGGGCACCGGGGAGCTGTTTTTT
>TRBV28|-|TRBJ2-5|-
CASSFSAGWGQETQYF
TGTGCCAGCAGTTTTTCCGCAGGGTGGGGACAAGAGACCCAGTACTTC
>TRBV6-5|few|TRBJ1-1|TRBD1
CASSSTGGTTEAFF
TGTGCCAGCAGTTCGACAGGGGGTACCACTGAAGCTTTCTTT
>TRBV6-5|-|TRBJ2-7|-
CASSYSSPAYEQYF
TGTGCCAGCAGTTACTCGTCCCCAGCCTACGAGCAGTACTTC
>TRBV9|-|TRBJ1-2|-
CASSVVGGQDGYTF
TGTGCCAGCAGCGTAGTAGGAGGTCAGGATGGCTACACCTTC
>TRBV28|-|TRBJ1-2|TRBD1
CASSFYNDRDRDYGYTF
TGTGCCAGCAGTTTCTATAACGACCGGGACAGGGACTATGGCTACACCTTC